This paragraph covers one T cell receptor (beta chain) sequence. Its target is not known. The data belong to a study of shared clonotypes between healthy human individuals. Overall study findings and caveats: Only blood was sampled; tissue repertoires likely differ.

Positively selected for CCR7, the CD45RO-negative cells used as naive CD8 cells excluded terminally differentiated effector memory CD45RA+ cells. Caucasian adults residing in Nashville, Tennessee made up all the donors. Clones were sequenced by immunoSEQ multiplex PCR, and TCRdb holds only the in-frame ones, with some missing. This table holds a few million clones, 80% to 95% found once. The length of the CDR3 is 15 residues. Germline V CDR1 and CDR2: SEHNR, FQNEAQ (reference sequence). The V and J ends lost 5 bases and 4 bases, in that order; junction bases with no gene match: 10. The source is a man aged 18 to 29 in good health. Some clones in this sample may be carry-over from other donors' samples. The specimen was naive CD8+ T cells from PBMCs. J is TRBJ1-1 and V is TRBV7-9; 7 bases fit TRBD1. CDR3 sequence reads: CASSPELGQITEAFF. CDR3 sequence (DNA): TGTGCCAGCAGCCCCGAATTGGGACAGATCACTGAAGCTTTCTTT. The full variable domain, completed using reference TRBV7-9 and TRBJ1-1, is DTGVSQNPRHKITKRGQNVTFRCDPISEHNRLYWYRQTLGQGPEFLTYFQNEAQLEKSRLLSDRFSAERPKGSFSTLEIQRTEQGDSAMYLCASSPELGQITEAFFGQGTRLTVV.